Below are 29 T cell receptor beta chains sequenced from a single sample in a study of OX40 agonist ivuxolimab in advanced cancers. The protocol was immunoSEQ multiplex PCR, while the TCRdb copy is restricted to in-frame clones and leaves out a portion. Altogether around 60,000 clones are present, approximately 87% being singletons, with the ten largest covering 2% to 2.5%. Sample: CD4+ or CD8+ T cells sorted from blood, taken in a trial of the OX40 agonist ivuxolimab. All receptors come from an adult with an advanced solid tumor such as melanoma, head and neck, liver or kidney cancer.

The chain joins TRBV27 to TRBJ2-1; 10 nucleotides line up with TRBD2. CDR3 length: 16 amino acids. J lost 5 bases, V lost 9 bases, and 13 bases had no gene match. Looked up from germline, CDR1 is MNHEY and CDR2 is SMNVEV (reference sequence). The CDR3 DNA reads as TGTGCCAGGATATTCGGACTAGCGGAGGAGAACAATGAGCAGTTCTTC. It specifies CARIFGLAEENNEQFF.

The chain links TRBV5-4 to TRBJ2-7; D possibly uses TRBD1 or TRBD2 (6 bases each). Trimming shortened V by 0 bases and J by 5 bases, and 12 bases separated the two germline ends. The CDR3 runs to 14 residues. Germline V gene lookup returns CDR1 SGHNT and CDR2 YYREEE (reference sequence). The CDR3 region has the DNA TGTGCCAGCAGCTTGGGGGGGGCAGACAACGAGCAGTACTTC. It yields the protein CASSLGGADNEQYF.

Comment on this clone: A much larger clone lies one base from this, so it may be a read error. Distinct nucleotide sequences in the sample also encode this CDR3. The chain is built from TRBV7-2 and TRBJ1-1; a possible D gene is TRBD1 (5 bases). Trimming took off 2 bases at V and 1 base at J, with 8 bases between the two ends. The germline CDR1 and CDR2 sequences are SGHTA and FQGNSA. The CDR3 runs to 14 residues. The CDR3 DNA follows: TGTGCCAGCAGCTTACAGGGAAGGAACACTGAAGCTTTCTTT. Its protein product is CASSLQGRNTEAFF. Based on the CDR3 plus reference TRBV7-2 and TRBJ1-1, the full variable domain is GAGVSQSPSNKVTEKGKDVELRCDPISGHTALYWYRQSLGQGLEFLIYFQGNSAPDKSGLPSDRFSAERTGGSVSTLTIQRTQQEDSAVYLCASSLQGRNTEAFFGQGTRLTVV.

The rearrangement links TRBV19 to TRBJ2-3, with D tentatively TRBD1 (6 bases). Germline V gives CDR1 LNHDA, CDR2 SQIVND (reference sequence). The CDR3 loop spans 14 amino acids. V was shortened by 4 bases and J by 2 bases, with 10 bases between the two germline ends. The CDR3 bases are TGTGCCAGTAGTACGACAGGTTACACAGATACGCAGTATTTT. It yields the protein CASSTTGYTDTQYF.

The gene calls are TRBV29-1 and TRBJ2-1; D is unclear. The V end lost 0 bases, the J end lost 7 bases, and 10 bases lay between the germline ends. Germline CDR1 SQVTM, CDR2 ANQGSEA. CDR3 length equals 13 residues. The CDR3 here is CSVEDWTGNEQFF. The CDR3 DNA sequence: TGCAGCGTTGAAGATTGGACGGGTAATGAGCAGTTCTTC.

The rearrangement links TRBV7-9 to TRBJ2-6; tentatively, D is TRBD2 (6 bases). V lost 3 bases and J lost 2, with 8 bases in between. The CDR3 is made up of 15 amino acids. Germline V lookup: CDR1 SEHNR, CDR2 FQNEAQ (reference sequence). CDR3 bases: TGTGCCAGCAGCTTCGGGGGTGCTGGGGCCAACGTCCTGACTTTC. Protein product: CASSFGGAGANVLTF.

This chain links TRBV5-4 with TRBJ1-2; 8 bases are shared with TRBD1. Germline lookup yields CDR1 SGHNT and CDR2 YYREEE (reference sequence). After removal of 9 bases from V and 4 bases from J, the junction contained 8 bases not matched to a gene. This CDR3 contains 13 residues. CDR3 loop: CATRGPALYGYTF. In nucleotides, the CDR3 is TGTGCCACCAGGGGGCCCGCCCTCTATGGCTACACCTTC.

The V call is TRBV9, the J call TRBJ2-1; 9 bases are a match to TRBD2. The V segment lost 3 bases and the J segment 7 bases; nucleotides outside the gene matches: 11. Germline V CDR1 and CDR2: SGDLS, YYNGEE. The length of the CDR3 is 16 residues. The CDR3 DNA sequence: TGTGCCAGCAGCGCCGGGACTAGCAGGTTGGGAAATGAGCAGTTCTTC. This codes for CASSAGTSRLGNEQFF.

The V and J genes are TRBV19 and TRBJ2-1; D is ambiguous. V lost 1 base and J 4 bases, leaving 14 bases between the germline ends. The CDR3 has 16 residues. CDR1 is LNHDA, CDR2 SQIVND, per germline (reference sequence). The CDR3 DNA follows: TGTGCCAGTAGTATAGTGGATGGGGATGATTACAATGAGCAGTTCTTC. Translated: CASSIVDGDDYNEQFF. Full variable domain (rest looked up from reference TRBV19 and TRBJ2-1): DGGITQSPKYLFRKEGQNVTLSCEQNLNHDAMYWYRQDPGQGLRLIYYSQIVNDFQKGDIAEGYSVSREKKESFPLTVTSAQKNPTAFYLCASSIVDGDDYNEQFFGPGTRLTVL.

This clone turned up a few times. CDR3 nucleotide sequence: TGTGCCAGCAGTCGCCTAGCGGGAGGCTCCGGGGAGCTGTTTTTT. Translating gives CASSRLAGGSGELFF. The chain has TRBV6-5 and TRBJ2-2; TRBD2 matches at 11 bases. Germline CDR1 reads MNHEY; CDR2 reads SVGAGI. There are 15 residues in the CDR3. Unmatched junction bases numbered 5, after V lost 5 bases and J lost 6 bases.

This clone was recorded a few times. The V gene is TRBV28, the J gene TRBJ1-4; possibly TRBD1 for D (6 bases). Deletions cut 4 bases from V and 8 bases from J, with 17 bases between. Looked up from germline, CDR1 is MDHEN and CDR2 is SYDVKM. The CDR3 loop spans 15 amino acids. The CDR3 DNA sequence: TGTGCCAGCAGTTATGAAGGGGGGCGCGTAGAAAAACTGTTTTTT. It translates to CASSYEGGRVEKLFF. The full variable domain, rest sourced from reference TRBV28 and TRBJ1-4, is DVKVTQSSRYLVKRTGEKVFLECVQDMDHENMFWYRQDPGLGLRLIYFSYDVKMKEKGDIPEGYSVSREKKERFSLILESASTNQTSMYLCASSYEGGRVEKLFFGSGTQLSVL.

The CDR3 DNA follows: TGTGCCAGCAGCCCGGGGCAGGGAGGGGGCTATGGCTACACCTTC. Encoded protein: CASSPGQGGGYGYTF. This sequence joins TRBV11-2 and TRBJ1-2, with D possibly TRBD1 on 6 matching bases. Germline loops: CDR1 SGHAT, CDR2 FQNNGV. The V gene lost 5 bases and the J gene lost 4 bases, with 17 bases spanning the gap. CDR3 size: 15 residues. Complete variable domain (other parts from reference TRBV11-2 and TRBJ1-2): EAGVAQSPRYKIIEKRQSVAFWCNPISGHATLYWYQQILGQGPKLLIQFQNNGVVDDSQLPKDRFSAERLKGVDSTLKIQPAKLEDSAVYLCASSPGQGGGYGYTFGSGTRLTVV.

V and J are TRBV6-6 and TRBJ1-2, with unresolved D. Trimming removed 4 bases at V and 8 bases at J, with 20 bases between. This CDR3 spans 15 amino acids. The germline CDR1 and CDR2 sequences are MNHNY and SVGAGI (reference sequence). In nucleotides, the CDR3 is TGTGCCAGCAGTTTGGACCGAGGGTCTTCGGGCGGCTACACCTTC. This gives the protein CASSLDRGSSGGYTF.

The rearrangement links TRBV15 to TRBJ1-2, with a possible D match to TRBD1 (5 bases). CDR1 LNHNV and CDR2 YYDKDF come from the germline V gene (reference sequence). The CDR3 is 16 amino acids. V dropped 0 bases and J dropped 4 bases, with 15 bases sitting between them. CDR3 in DNA: TGTGCCACCAGCAGAGATCAGAAAGGGGCAGTCTATGGCTACACCTTC. As protein: CATSRDQKGAVYGYTF.

The chain recombines TRBV4-1 with TRBJ1-4; D may be TRBD1 (5 bases). The germline gives CDR1 MGHRA, CDR2 YSYEKL. The CDR3 has 15 amino acids. V lost 0 bases to trimming and J lost 8 bases, with 13 bases between them. The CDR3: CASSQEPGTDEKLFF. In nucleotides, the CDR3 is TGCGCCAGCAGCCAAGAACCGGGGACGGACGAAAAACTGTTTTTT.

The chain is built from TRBV28 and TRBJ1-2, with TRBD1 matching over 7 bases. The CDR3 has 14 amino acids. V trimming: 4 bases; J trimming: 5 bases; junction bases outside the gene matches: 7. Germline loops: CDR1 MDHEN, CDR2 SYDVKM. The CDR3: CASSSLTGFYGYTF. CDR3 bases: TGTGCCAGCAGTTCACTGACAGGGTTTTATGGCTACACCTTC.

This chain connects TRBV4-2 to TRBJ2-5; 7 positions agree with TRBD1. The assigned J gene may be wrong: the sequence end matches TRBJ2-7 better. Germline assignment: CDR1 LGHNA and CDR2 YNFKEQ. The CDR3 covers 16 residues. CDR3 coding DNA: TGTGCCAGCAGTCCTCAGACAGGGTTGGTTTCCTACGAGCAGTACTTC. Protein product: CASSPQTGLVSYEQYF.

The chain employs TRBV15 and TRBJ2-3; the D is unclear. Germline CDR1 LNHNV, CDR2 YYDKDF (reference sequence). The CDR3 is 15 amino acids. The V and J ends lost 0 bases and 3 bases respectively, with 10 bases between them. The CDR3 bases are TGTGCCACCAGCAGAGATCGATGGGGAACAGATACGCAGTATTTT. Amino acid sequence: CATSRDRWGTDTQYF. Variable domain in full (rest from reference TRBV15 and TRBJ2-3): DAMVIQNPRYQVTQFGKPVTLSCSQTLNHNVMYWYQQKSSQAPKLLFHYYDKDFNNEADTPDNFQSRRPNTSFCFLDIRSPGLGDTAMYLCATSRDRWGTDTQYFGPGTRLTVL.

The chain carries TRBV30 and TRBJ1-2; D is undetermined. CDR1 and CDR2 from the germline V gene are GTSNPN and SVGIG (reference sequence). V lost 6 bases, J lost 4 bases, and 12 bases lay in between. The CDR3 covers 12 residues. The DNA of the CDR3 is TGTGCCTGTGTGGGAACGGTCTATGGCTACACCTTC. It is translated as CACVGTVYGYTF.

In this sample, this clone turned up once. The chain joins TRBV7-3 to TRBJ2-5; D tentatively reads TRBD1 or TRBD2 (5 bases each). The germline V and J ends were trimmed by 2 bases and 5 bases, with 15 bases remaining between them. The CDR3 covers 15 residues. Per germline, CDR1 SGHTA and CDR2 FQGTGA. The CDR3 nucleotides read TGTGCCAGCAGCTTATTATCCGGGGCAGGGGAGACCCAGTACTTC. It specifies CASSLLSGAGETQYF.

CDR3: CASSVTSGGETQYF. DNA of the CDR3: TGTGCCAGCAGCGTAACTAGCGGGGGAGAGACCCAGTACTTC. This chain links TRBV9 with TRBJ2-5; 11 bases agree with TRBD2. Germline V gene sequence: CDR1 SGDLS, CDR2 YYNGEE. The CDR3 is made up of 14 amino acids. The J segment lost 4 bases and the V segment lost 1 base, leaving 0 bases of the junction unmatched.

The genes are TRBV9 and TRBJ1-3, with D possibly being TRBD1 (5 bases). Between the trimmed V and J ends, which lost 2 bases and 3 bases, there was a span of 12 bases. Germline lookup yields CDR1 SGDLS and CDR2 YYNGEE. The CDR3 consists of 15 residues. This CDR3 reads CASSVAGGHGNTIYF. In nucleotides, the CDR3 is TGTGCCAGCAGCGTCGCCGGGGGTCATGGAAACACCATATATTTT.

The chain recombines TRBV4-3 with TRBJ1-1; D ambiguous. This CDR3 has 15 amino acids. Germline V lookup: CDR1 LGHNA, CDR2 YSLEER. The germline V and J ends were trimmed by 0 bases and 1 base, with 9 bases remaining between them. DNA for the CDR3: TGCGCCAGCAGCCAAGATAGGGAGGGGAACACTGAAGCTTTCTTT. Residues: CASSQDREGNTEAFF.

This clone was observed once. The chain uses TRBV2 and TRBJ2-5; 9 bases agree with TRBD1. The CDR3 sequence is 14 residues long. V gave up 6 bases and J gave up 5 bases; unmatched junction bases: 7. Per germline, CDR1 SNHLY and CDR2 FYNNEI. The DNA for the CDR3 is TGTGCCAGCAGCCGGACAGGGGTTACGGAGACCCAGTACTTC. Translation gives CASSRTGVTETQYF.

This clone is a singleton in its sample. This chain connects TRBV29-1 to TRBJ1-2, with no clear D. The CDR3 contains 15 residues. Germline V CDR1 and CDR2: SQVTM, ANQGSEA. V lost 0 bases, J lost 7 bases, and 18 bases lay in between. DNA of the CDR3: TGCAGCGTTGAAGACCCAAGGGCGCGCATCGGTGGCTACACCTTC. The encoded protein is CSVEDPRARIGGYTF.

The rearrangement uses TRBV7-2 and TRBJ1-1; no reliable D call. CDR1 is SGHTA, CDR2 FQGNSA, per germline. This CDR3 has 15 amino acids. Deletions cut 1 base from V and 1 base from J, with 10 bases between. The CDR3 region has the DNA TGTGCCAGCAGCTTAGGAGGGCGGGCGAACACTGAAGCTTTCTTT. Translating it yields CASSLGGRANTEAFF.

The chain uses TRBV18 and TRBJ1-1; perhaps TRBD1 as D (6 bases). Germline assignment: CDR1 KGHSH and CDR2 LQKENI. CDR3 size: 17 residues. Trimming cost V 1 base and J 4 bases, with 19 bases left between them. The chain's CDR3 is CASSPRISREGGTEAFF. CDR3 in DNA: TGTGCCAGCTCACCACGTATTTCGAGGGAGGGGGGCACTGAAGCTTTCTTT.

This sequence joins TRBV7-2 and TRBJ2-7; TRBD2 matches 7 bases. The CDR3 covers 13 residues. Germline values: CDR1 SGHTA, CDR2 FQGNSA. V gave up 2 bases and J gave up 7 bases; unmatched junction bases: 5. This chain's CDR3 is CASSLSLAREQYF. The CDR3 DNA follows: TGTGCCAGCAGCTTATCACTAGCGCGTGAGCAGTACTTC.

The V call is TRBV5-1, the J call TRBJ2-7, with 7 bases aligning to TRBD1. This CDR3 is 15 amino acids long. Germline trimming cut 5 bases from V and 2 bases from J; bases unmatched to any gene: 10. The V gene's germline CDR1 is SGHRS and CDR2 YFSETQ. The CDR3 nucleotides read TGCGCCAGCAGTTCCGGGACAGTGACCACCTACGAGCAGTACTTC. It is translated as CASSSGTVTTYEQYF.